The rows below give T cell receptor beta chains drawn from one sample of a study of blood T cell repertoires in COVID-19. The data were produced by immunoSEQ multiplex PCR, yet TCRdb's version contains in-frame clones alone and is incomplete. The table lists approximately 150,000 clones, about four fifths of them singletons. Sequenced material: peripheral blood. The receptors stem from an elderly woman with acute or convalescent COVID-19. Both conserved end residues are part of each CDR3. A D gene is named only where the DNA matches it firmly. Rows give clone size only sometimes, using once, few, many, or a class for an expanded clone.

J	size	V	D	CDR3	DNA
TRBJ1-2	NA	TRBV30	TRBD1	CAWSHSTGEGYTF	TGTGCCTGGAGTCACTCGACAGGGGAAGGCTACACCTTC
TRBJ1-1	NA	TRBV6-6	TRBD1	CASRSGTGNTEAFF	TGTGCCAGCAGATCCGGGACAGGAAACACTGAAGCTTTCTTT
TRBJ2-3	NA	TRBV7-2	TRBD1	CASSSQGALGTDTQYF	TGTGCCAGCAGCTCACAGGGGGCGTTGGGTACAGATACGCAGTATTTT
TRBJ2-5	NA	TRBV5-1	TRBD2	CASSYEVSGGRETQYF	TGCGCCAGCAGCTACGAGGTTAGCGGGGGCCGGGAGACCCAGTACTTC
TRBJ1-5	NA	TRBV29-1	TRBD1	CSVTQGDSNQPQHF	TGCAGCGTTACACAGGGGGATAGCAATCAGCCCCAGCATTTT
TRBJ2-1	NA	TRBV7-8	NA	CASSWTGLGEQFF	TGTGCCAGCAGCTGGACTGGTCTCGGTGAGCAGTTCTTC
TRBJ1-2	NA	TRBV6-2/TRBV6-3	NA	CASGLNYGYTF	TGTGCCAGCGGTTTAAACTATGGCTACACCTTC
TRBJ2-7	once	TRBV28	NA	CASSAYRVIYEQYF	TGTGCCAGCAGTGCGTACAGGGTCATCTACGAGCAGTACTTC
TRBJ2-6	NA	TRBV2	NA	CASSTPISGANVLTF	TGTGCCAGCAGTACTCCCATCTCTGGGGCCAACGTCCTGACTTTC
TRBJ1-1	NA	TRBV10-2	NA	CATEGQLNTEAFF	TGCGCCACCGAAGGACAACTGAACACTGAAGCTTTCTTT
TRBJ2-5	NA	TRBV29-1	TRBD1	CSVTGTGRETQYF	TGCAGCGTGACCGGGACAGGGAGAGAGACCCAGTACTTC
TRBJ2-7	NA	TRBV5-1	TRBD1	CASSPSGTASYEQYF	TGCGCCAGCAGTCCCTCCGGGACAGCCTCCTACGAGCAGTACTTC
TRBJ1-1	once	TRBV30	NA	CAWNSEGDTEAFF	TGTGCCTGGAACTCGGAGGGTGACACTGAAGCTTTCTTT
TRBJ2-7	NA	TRBV5-1	TRBD1	CASTTGGSPYEQYF	TGCGCCAGCACAACAGGGGGCAGTCCCTACGAGCAGTACTTC
TRBJ2-1	NA	TRBV15	TRBD2	CATSSDPGLASEQFF	TGTGCCACCAGCAGTGATCCGGGACTAGCGTCTGAGCAGTTCTTC
TRBJ2-2	NA	TRBV7-6	NA	CASRQGVNTGELFF	TGTGCCAGCAGACAAGGGGTGAACACCGGGGAGCTGTTTTTT
TRBJ1-1	NA	TRBV10-3	NA	CAISVFSTSEAFF	TGTGCCATCAGTGTCTTCTCTACCTCTGAAGCTTTCTTT
TRBJ2-5	NA	TRBV10-3	TRBD2	CAISEFRTRDPSEETQYF	TGTGCCATCAGTGAGTTTAGGACTAGAGACCCTAGTGAGGAGACCCAGTACTTC
TRBJ2-5	NA	TRBV27	TRBD2	CASSLAGGPSETQYF	TGTGCCAGCAGTTTGGCGGGAGGGCCCTCAGAGACCCAGTACTTC
TRBJ2-5	NA	TRBV19	NA	CASKMGGPSKTQYF	TGTGCCAGTAAGATGGGCGGGCCGTCGAAGACCCAGTACTTC